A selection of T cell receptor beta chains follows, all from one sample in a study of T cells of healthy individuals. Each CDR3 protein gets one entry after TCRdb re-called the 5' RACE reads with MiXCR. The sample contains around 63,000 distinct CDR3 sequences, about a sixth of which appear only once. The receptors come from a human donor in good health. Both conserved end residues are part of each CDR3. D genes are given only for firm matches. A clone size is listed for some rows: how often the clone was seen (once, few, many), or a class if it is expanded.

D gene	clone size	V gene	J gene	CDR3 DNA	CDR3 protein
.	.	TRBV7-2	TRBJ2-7	TGTGCCAGCAGTTTCGACGGACCCACCTACGAGCAGTACTTC	CASSFDGPTYEQYF
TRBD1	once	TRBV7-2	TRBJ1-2	TGTGCCAGCAGCCGGACAGGGGGCCGCTATGGCTACACCTTC	CASSRTGGRYGYTF
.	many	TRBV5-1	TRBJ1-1	TGCGCCAGCAGTTTCCCCGGGGGAGAGACTGAAGCTTTCTTT	CASSFPGGETEAFF
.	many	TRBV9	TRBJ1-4	TGTGCCAGCAGCTTATCTACCCTGGGGGCTAATGAAAAACTGTTTTTT	CASSLSTLGANEKLFF
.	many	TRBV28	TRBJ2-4	TGTGCCAGCAGTGGGCTGGGGCTGGGTGCCAAAAACATTCAGTACTTC	CASSGLGLGAKNIQYF
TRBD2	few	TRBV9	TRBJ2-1	TGTGCCAGCAGCGTAGTAGGTGGGGGGGGTGGTTACAATGAGCAGTTCTTC	CASSVVGGGGGYNEQFF
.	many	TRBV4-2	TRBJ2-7	TGTGCCAGCAGCCAAGAATACGGTTACTACGAGCAGTACTTC	CASSQEYGYYEQYF
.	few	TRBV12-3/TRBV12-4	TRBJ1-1	TGTGCCAGCAGTTCCATACGGGGGGTCCCTGAAGCTTTCTTT	CASSSIRGVPEAFF
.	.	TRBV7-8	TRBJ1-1	TGTGCCAGCAGCTTAAAGGTGAACACTGAAGCTTTCTTT	CASSLKVNTEAFF
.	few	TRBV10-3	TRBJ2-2	TGTGCCATCAGTGATCCAGTCTCGAACACCGGGGAGCTGTTTTTT	CAISDPVSNTGELFF
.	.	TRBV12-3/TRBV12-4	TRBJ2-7	TGTGCCAGCAGTACGCGCTTGGGCTCCTACGAGCAGTACTTC	CASSTRLGSYEQYF
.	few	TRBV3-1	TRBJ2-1	TGTGCCAGCAGCTACCAGCTGGGTGAGCAGTTCTTC	CASSYQLGEQFF
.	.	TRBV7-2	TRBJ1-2	TGTGCCAGCAGCTTAAGGGGGGCTCAGGGCTACACCTTC	CASSLRGAQGYTF
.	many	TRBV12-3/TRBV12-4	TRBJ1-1	TGTGCCAGCAGTTTCAGGAAAGGGAACTTGAACACTGAAGCTTTCTTT	CASSFRKGNLNTEAFF
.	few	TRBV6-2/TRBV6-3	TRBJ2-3	TGTGCCAGCAGTCCCAGGGTGAACCTGTATCGGGATACGCAGTATTTT	CASSPRVNLYRDTQYF
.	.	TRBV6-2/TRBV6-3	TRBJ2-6	TGTGCCAGCAGCGGATCTGGGGCCAACGTCCTGACTTTC	CASSGSGANVLTF
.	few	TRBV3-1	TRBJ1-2	TGTGCCAGCAGCCAGATTAACTATGGCTACACCTTC	CASSQINYGYTF
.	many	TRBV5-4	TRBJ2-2	TGTGCCAGCAGCTTGACGGAAAACACCGGGGAGCTGTTTTTT	CASSLTENTGELFF
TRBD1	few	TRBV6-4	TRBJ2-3	TGTGCCAGCAGTCCAAGACAGGGCAGCACAGATACGCAGTATTTT	CASSPRQGSTDTQYF
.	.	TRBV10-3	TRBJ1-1	TGTGCCATCAGTGGCGTCGGGAGGAATGAAGCTTTCTTT	CAISGVGRNEAFF
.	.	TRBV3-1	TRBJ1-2	TGTGCCAGCAGCCAACGCTCCCCGTACAGGGTTGAGGGCTACACCTTC	CASSQRSPYRVEGYTF
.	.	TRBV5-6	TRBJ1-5	TGTGCCAGCAGCTTGTACAATCAGCCCCAGCATTTT	CASSLYNQPQHF
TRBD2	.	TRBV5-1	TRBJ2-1	TGCGCCAGCAGCTTCGGGACTAGCTCGCTGGATGAGCAGTTCTTC	CASSFGTSSLDEQFF
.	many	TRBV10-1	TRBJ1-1	TGCGCCAGCAGTGAGTCGGTGGGGACTTACACTGAAGCTTTCTTT	CASSESVGTYTEAFF